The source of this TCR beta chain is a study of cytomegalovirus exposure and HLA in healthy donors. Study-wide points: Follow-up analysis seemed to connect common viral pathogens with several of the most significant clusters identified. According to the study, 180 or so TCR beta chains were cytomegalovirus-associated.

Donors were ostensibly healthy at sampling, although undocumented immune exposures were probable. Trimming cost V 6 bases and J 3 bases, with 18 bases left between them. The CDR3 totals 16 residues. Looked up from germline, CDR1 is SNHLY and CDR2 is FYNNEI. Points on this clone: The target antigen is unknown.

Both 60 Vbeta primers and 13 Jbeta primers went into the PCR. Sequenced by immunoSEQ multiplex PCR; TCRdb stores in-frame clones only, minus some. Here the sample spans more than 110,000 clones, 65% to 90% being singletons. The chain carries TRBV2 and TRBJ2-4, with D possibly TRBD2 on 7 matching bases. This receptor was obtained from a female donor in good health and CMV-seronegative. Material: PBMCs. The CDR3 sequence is CASSLGGGVVKNIQYF. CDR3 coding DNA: TGTGCCAGCAGCCTGGGAGGGGGGGTCGTCAAAAACATTCAGTACTTC.